This passage covers 25 T cell receptor beta chains from one sample sequenced in a study of OX40 agonist ivuxolimab in advanced cancers. Clones were sequenced by immunoSEQ multiplex PCR, and TCRdb holds only the in-frame ones, with some missing. The sample includes more than 30,000 clones, 75% to 90% of them seen just once. The source was CD4+ or CD8+ T cells sorted from blood, collected in a trial of the OX40 agonist ivuxolimab. Receptor source: an adult with an advanced solid tumor such as melanoma, head and neck, liver or kidney cancer.

This clone was detected once. The chain has TRBV27 and TRBJ1-5, with TRBD1 identical over 9 bases. Trimming took 5 bases from V and 7 from J; bases not matched to a gene: 6. From germline, CDR1 is MNHEY and CDR2 SMNVEV (reference sequence). The CDR3 length is 14 residues. As DNA, the CDR3 is TGTGCCAGCAGTCTCGACAGGGGGGGACAGCCCCAGCATTTT. Its translation: CASSLDRGGQPQHF.

The V call is TRBV5-1, the J call TRBJ1-1; D gene ambiguous. The V gene's germline CDR1 is SGHRS and CDR2 YFSETQ. Between the trimmed V and J ends, which lost 0 bases and 1 base, there was a span of 7 bases. The CDR3 consists of 14 residues. The CDR3 bases are TGCGCCAGCAGCTTGGCCGGTGAGAACACTGAAGCTTTCTTT. Translation: CASSLAGENTEAFF.

The chain couples TRBV29-1 to TRBJ2-1; 8 nucleotides agree with TRBD2. The CDR3 runs to 15 residues. Trimming cost V 7 bases and J 9 bases; bases outside gene matches: 17. Germline CDR1 is SQVTM and CDR2 is ANQGSEA. The CDR3 region is CSAPDVNGRAVEQFF. The CDR3 DNA sequence: TGCAGCGCCCCCGACGTAAACGGGAGGGCCGTTGAGCAGTTCTTC.

The chain carries TRBV19 and TRBJ1-1; 7 bases agree with TRBD1. The CDR3 consists of 15 residues. The J segment lost 2 bases and the V segment lost 6 bases, leaving 9 bases of the junction unmatched. The germline gives CDR1 LNHDA, CDR2 SQIVND (reference sequence). This chain's CDR3 is CASSLNHRGNTEAFF. For the CDR3, the DNA is TGTGCCAGTAGCCTAAACCACAGGGGAAACACTGAAGCTTTCTTT.

This clone has only a few counts. J is TRBJ2-7 and V is TRBV19; TRBD1 aligns across 11 bases. The CDR3 has 15 amino acids. Germline CDR1 and CDR2: LNHDA and SQIVND (reference sequence). Trimming cost V 5 bases and J 1 base; bases outside gene matches: 4. DNA of the CDR3: TGTGCCAGTAGTTCGGGGACAGGGGGGTCCTACGAGCAGTACTTC. Translation gives CASSSGTGGSYEQYF. The variable domain in full, completed from reference TRBV19 and TRBJ2-7, reads DGGITQSPKYLFRKEGQNVTLSCEQNLNHDAMYWYRQDPGQGLRLIYYSQIVNDFQKGDIAEGYSVSREKKESFPLTVTSAQKNPTAFYLCASSSGTGGSYEQYFGPGTRLTVT.

The CDR3 region has the DNA TGTGCCAGCAGCGGTAACGAGGACAGGGCCTACGAGCAGTACTTC. This encodes CASSGNEDRAYEQYF. The chain employs TRBV9 and TRBJ2-7, with 8 bases that match TRBD1. Trimming removed 3 bases from V and 2 bases from J; junction bases left unmatched: 7. Germline CDR1 reads SGDLS; CDR2 reads YYNGEE. The CDR3 totals 15 residues.

The chain employs TRBV7-7 and TRBJ2-2; TRBD1 aligns across 12 bases. The CDR3 contains 19 residues. The germline gives CDR1 SSHAT, CDR2 FNYEAQ (reference sequence). V was clipped by 2 bases and J by 1 base; unmatched bases: 8. The CDR3 region is CASSLLGTGGIQNTGELFF. The CDR3 nucleotides read TGTGCCAGCAGCTTATTAGGGACAGGGGGCATACAGAACACCGGGGAGCTGTTTTTT.

A single count supports this clone. V gene TRBV11-2 combines with J gene TRBJ1-2, with D possibly matching TRBD1 (6 bases). The V and J ends lost 6 bases and 7 bases respectively, with 15 bases between them. CDR1 SGHAT and CDR2 FQNNGV come from the germline V gene. The CDR3 is made up of 13 amino acids. CDR3 region: CASSPTGKLGYTF. The CDR3 DNA follows: TGTGCCAGCAGTCCGACAGGAAAGCTTGGCTACACCTTC. Drawing the rest from reference TRBV11-2 and TRBJ1-2, the complete variable domain is EAGVAQSPRYKIIEKRQSVAFWCNPISGHATLYWYQQILGQGPKLLIQFQNNGVVDDSQLPKDRFSAERLKGVDSTLKIQPAKLEDSAVYLCASSPTGKLGYTFGSGTRLTVV.

The chain uses TRBV2 and TRBJ2-2, with D perhaps matching TRBD2 (5 bases). CDR3 size: 16 residues. Between the trimmed V and J ends, which lost 7 bases and 6 bases, there was a span of 21 bases. CDR1 is SNHLY and CDR2 is FYNNEI in the germline V gene. CDR3 residues: CASTTDEARRPGELFF. Here the CDR3 DNA reads TGTGCCAGCACTACGGATGAGGCTAGGAGGCCCGGGGAGCTGTTTTTT.

This clone was counted once. The genes are TRBV27 and TRBJ2-3; 9 nucleotides agree with TRBD1. The germline V gene encodes CDR1 MNHEY and CDR2 SMNVEV (reference sequence). Trimming took 5 bases from V and 3 from J; bases not matched to a gene: 6. This CDR3 has 15 residues. CDR3 coding DNA: TGTGCCAGCAGTACACCGGGACAGGGAACAGATACGCAGTATTTT. As protein: CASSTPGQGTDTQYF.

V gene TRBV9 combines with J gene TRBJ2-5, with D perhaps assigned TRBD1 or TRBD2 (6 bases each). V was pared by 0 bases and J by 7 bases, with 13 bases between. The CDR3 runs to 14 residues. Germline CDR1 reads SGDLS; CDR2 reads YYNGEE. The CDR3 nucleotides are TGTGCCAGCAGCGTAGGGGGGGCAACGGTGACCCAGTACTTC. Its translation: CASSVGGATVTQYF. The full variable domain, its missing parts supplied by reference TRBV9 and TRBJ2-5, is DSGVTQTPKHLITATGQRVTLRCSPRSGDLSVYWYQQSLDQGLQFLIQYYNGEERAKGNILERFSAQQFPDLHSELNLSSLELGDSALYFCASSVGGATVTQYFGPGTRLLVL.

The chain is built from TRBV28 and TRBJ1-1; perhaps TRBD1 as D (5 bases). The CDR3 has 14 amino acids. V lost 6 bases to trimming and J lost 1 base, with 12 bases between them. Germline assignment: CDR1 MDHEN and CDR2 SYDVKM. DNA for the CDR3: TGTGCCAGCAGCTGGGACCGCCCGAACACTGAAGCTTTCTTT. This translates into CASSWDRPNTEAFF.

The chain is built from TRBV27 and TRBJ2-7; 9 positions agree with TRBD2. J gave up 7 bases and V 1 base, and 11 bases lay outside the gene matches. This CDR3 is 16 amino acids long. Germline lookup yields CDR1 MNHEY and CDR2 SMNVEV (reference sequence). The CDR3 reads CASSLYTSGSVQEQYF. The DNA of the CDR3 is TGTGCCAGCAGTTTATACACTAGCGGGTCGGTTCAGGAGCAGTACTTC.

CDR3 coding DNA: TGTGCCAGCAGCCCGGCCCAGGAGCAGTACTTC. It encodes CASSPAQEQYF. This chain joins TRBV5-5 and TRBJ2-7; D remains ambiguous. Trimming pared 4 bases from V and 7 bases from J, leaving 9 bases between. Germline values: CDR1 SGHKS, CDR2 YYEKEE (reference sequence). The CDR3 loop spans 11 amino acids.

The J gene is TRBJ1-1, the V gene TRBV6-1; no clear D gene. Trimming shortened V by 7 bases and J by 4 bases, and 19 bases separated the two germline ends. Looked up from germline, CDR1 is MNHNS and CDR2 is SASEGT. CDR3 length: 15 amino acids. Here the CDR3 DNA reads TGTGCCAGCACACCCCATCCCTCTGGCGGCACTGAAGCTTTCTTT. It specifies CASTPHPSGGTEAFF.

In this sample, this clone turned up a few times. J is TRBJ1-1 and V is TRBV10-1; 7 bases align to TRBD1. The germline V gene encodes CDR1 WNHNN and CDR2 SYGVQD (reference sequence). CDR3 length: 11 residues. Germline trimming cut 6 bases from V and 11 bases from J; bases unmatched to any gene: 6. CDR3 nucleotides: TGCGCCAGCAGAAGGGGGCGGGGGGCTTTCTTT. Encoded protein: CASRRGRGAFF.

The chain employs TRBV19 and TRBJ2-1, with 9 bases matching TRBD2. The germline gives CDR1 LNHDA, CDR2 SQIVND (reference sequence). With V trimmed by 6 bases and J by 7 bases, 7 bases remained unmatched. CDR3 length: 14 residues. The CDR3 sequence is CASRAGGPINEQFF. As DNA, the CDR3 is TGTGCCAGTAGGGCGGGAGGGCCGATAAATGAGCAGTTCTTC. The full variable domain, in which reference TRBV19 and TRBJ2-1 provide the parts outside the CDR3, is DGGITQSPKYLFRKEGQNVTLSCEQNLNHDAMYWYRQDPGQGLRLIYYSQIVNDFQKGDIAEGYSVSREKKESFPLTVTSAQKNPTAFYLCASRAGGPINEQFFGPGTRLTVL.

This clone was counted only a few times. J is TRBJ2-7 and V is TRBV28; 8 nucleotides line up with TRBD1. Trimming took 4 bases from V and 7 from J; bases not matched to a gene: 6. This CDR3 spans 13 amino acids. Germline V gene data show CDR1 as MDHEN and CDR2 as SYDVKM. The CDR3 loop reads CASSSRGPGEQYF. CDR3 coding DNA: TGTGCCAGCAGTTCCAGGGGGCCGGGGGAGCAGTACTTC. Full variable domain (rest looked up from reference TRBV28 and TRBJ2-7): DVKVTQSSRYLVKRTGEKVFLECVQDMDHENMFWYRQDPGLGLRLIYFSYDVKMKEKGDIPEGYSVSREKKERFSLILESASTNQTSMYLCASSSRGPGEQYFGPGTRLTVT.

This clone showed up just a few times. The chain joins TRBV7-2 to TRBJ2-1; D is unclear. V was clipped by 5 bases and J by 0 bases, with 11 bases between them. Germline CDR1 reads SGHTA; CDR2 reads FQGNSA. The CDR3 is made up of 15 amino acids. As DNA, the CDR3 is TGTGCCAGCAGCCCGGACCTTAGCTCCTACAATGAGCAGTTCTTC. It translates to CASSPDLSSYNEQFF.

This clone was detected once. The chain joins TRBV19 to TRBJ1-1; TRBD1 aligns across 7 bases. The CDR3 loop spans 13 amino acids. The V gene's germline CDR1 is LNHDA and CDR2 SQIVND (reference sequence). V was clipped by 8 bases and J by 7 bases; unmatched bases: 10. The CDR3 nucleotides read TGTGCCAGTCGGACAGGCCTGGTAGGTGAAGCTTTCTTT. It codes for CASRTGLVGEAFF. Full variable domain (rest looked up from reference TRBV19 and TRBJ1-1): DGGITQSPKYLFRKEGQNVTLSCEQNLNHDAMYWYRQDPGQGLRLIYYSQIVNDFQKGDIAEGYSVSREKKESFPLTVTSAQKNPTAFYLCASRTGLVGEAFFGQGTRLTVV.

The rearrangement joins TRBV5-1 to TRBJ1-2; D is undetermined. Looked up from germline, CDR1 is SGHRS and CDR2 is YFSETQ. The V gene lost 6 bases and the J gene lost 4 bases, with 13 bases spanning the gap. The CDR3 contains 13 residues. This CDR3 is CASTLGIGYGYTF. In DNA form, the CDR3 reads TGCGCCAGCACGTTGGGTATCGGCTATGGCTACACCTTC. The full variable domain, rest sourced from reference TRBV5-1 and TRBJ1-2, is KAGVTQTPRYLIKTRGQQVTLSCSPISGHRSVSWYQQTPGQGLQFLFEYFSETQRNKGNFPGRFSGRQFSNSRSEMNVSTLELGDSALYLCASTLGIGYGYTFGSGTRLTVV.

The chain combines TRBV4-1 with TRBJ2-1, with 9 bases aligning to TRBD2. With V trimmed by 0 bases and J by 9 bases, 9 bases remained unmatched. The CDR3 is 16 amino acids. Per germline, CDR1 MGHRA and CDR2 YSYEKL. The CDR3 nucleotides are TGCGCCAGCAGCCAAGATACGAGCGGGAGGCAGAGTGAGCAGTTCTTC. Translation gives CASSQDTSGRQSEQFF.

As regards this clone: The same CDR3 can be traced to other DNA sequences in this sample. This chain links TRBV5-1 with TRBJ2-7; TRBD2 aligns across 8 bases. The CDR3 is 14 amino acids. Per germline, CDR1 SGHRS and CDR2 YFSETQ. Germline trimming cut 0 bases from V and 4 bases from J; bases unmatched to any gene: 3. The CDR3 is CASSLGSGSYEQYF. The CDR3 DNA reads TGCGCCAGCAGCTTGGGCAGCGGGAGTTACGAGCAGTACTTC. The whole variable domain, filled in from reference TRBV5-1 and TRBJ2-7, reads KAGVTQTPRYLIKTRGQQVTLSCSPISGHRSVSWYQQTPGQGLQFLFEYFSETQRNKGNFPGRFSGRQFSNSRSEMNVSTLELGDSALYLCASSLGSGSYEQYFGPGTRLTVT.

The table lists this clone with a few counts. The chain has TRBV7-9 and TRBJ2-1; 9 nucleotides line up with TRBD1. This CDR3 contains 15 residues. With 6 bases clipped from V and 0 bases from J, the junction kept 3 bases outside the gene matches. CDR1 and CDR2 (germline): SEHNR, FQNEAQ (reference sequence). The CDR3 DNA reads TGTGCCAGCAGTTCGACAGGGGGCTCCTACAATGAGCAGTTCTTC. It codes for CASSSTGGSYNEQFF.

The chain combines TRBV19 with TRBJ2-1; D gene unclear. Deletions cut 1 base from V and 0 bases from J, with 7 bases between. Looked up from germline, CDR1 is LNHDA and CDR2 is SQIVND (reference sequence). The CDR3 extends over 15 amino acids. CDR3 in amino acids: CASSIAASSYNEQFF. CDR3 sequence (DNA): TGTGCCAGTAGTATAGCGGCAAGCTCCTACAATGAGCAGTTCTTC.